This passage covers 15 T cell receptor beta chains from one sample sequenced in a study of blood T cell repertoires in COVID-19. Profiling relied on immunoSEQ multiplex PCR, and the TCRdb table lists in-frame clones only, not all of them. The table has more than 85,000 clones, roughly 75% seen once. Sequencing used peripheral blood. The receptors stem from a human donor in a cohort sampled during active or convalescent COVID-19.

V usage is TRBV30 and J usage is TRBJ1-2; no clear D gene. The V and J ends lost 6 bases and 4 bases respectively, with 21 bases between them. Germline V gives CDR1 GTSNPN, CDR2 SVGIG (reference sequence). This CDR3 comprises 15 residues. This chain's CDR3 is CACIPLTPITYGYTF. CDR3 nucleotides: TGTGCCTGTATCCCCCTAACTCCAATCACCTATGGCTACACCTTC.

The chain recombines TRBV6-2 or TRBV6-3 with TRBJ1-2, with 8 bases aligning to TRBD1. Trimming at V came to 1 base and at J to 8 bases, leaving 3 bases not matched to a gene. There are 13 residues in the CDR3. Per the germline V gene, CDR1 is MNHEY and CDR2 is SVGEGT. The chain's CDR3 is CASSYWTGKGYTF. For the CDR3, the DNA is TGTGCCAGCAGTTACTGGACAGGGAAAGGCTACACCTTC.

The CDR3 DNA reads as TGTGCCAGCAAACCGGAGGGCAATCAGCCCCAGCATTTT. It encodes CASKPEGNQPQHF. The gene calls are TRBV7-8 and TRBJ1-5, with D unclear. The CDR3 loop spans 13 amino acids. CDR1 is SGHVS and CDR2 is FQNEAQ in the germline V gene. Trimming shortened V by 7 bases and J by 2 bases, and 9 bases separated the two germline ends.

The chain employs TRBV10-3 and TRBJ2-7; 11 bases line up with TRBD2. The CDR3 spans 14 residues. V dropped 5 bases and J dropped 2; count of bases not matched to a gene: 2. CDR1 and CDR2 from the germline V gene are ENHRY and SYGVKD. The CDR3: CAISLAGGTYEQYF. CDR3 DNA sequence: TGTGCCATCAGTTTAGCGGGAGGGACCTACGAGCAGTACTTC.

The chain recombines TRBV7-2 with TRBJ2-1; D call uncertain. The CDR3 extends over 14 amino acids. The ends were cut back, 2 bases at V and 5 bases at J, with 10 bases in the middle. Germline V CDR1 and CDR2: SGHTA, FQGNSA. The CDR3 protein is CASSLSWSDNEQFF. DNA for the CDR3: TGTGCCAGCAGCTTATCCTGGTCGGACAATGAGCAGTTCTTC.

The gene calls are TRBV5-1 and TRBJ2-1; 10 nucleotides agree with TRBD2. The CDR3 totals 14 residues. CDR1 is SGHRS and CDR2 is YFSETQ in the germline V gene. After removal of 5 bases from V and 4 bases from J, the junction contained 3 bases not matched to a gene. In DNA, the CDR3 is TGCGCCAGCAGGCAGCGGGAGGGATACAATGAGCAGTTCTTC. Its translation: CASRQREGYNEQFF. The full variable domain, its missing parts supplied by reference TRBV5-1 and TRBJ2-1, is KAGVTQTPRYLIKTRGQQVTLSCSPISGHRSVSWYQQTPGQGLQFLFEYFSETQRNKGNFPGRFSGRQFSNSRSEMNVSTLELGDSALYLCASRQREGYNEQFFGPGTRLTVL.

The rearrangement joins TRBV7-9 to TRBJ1-2; TRBD1 matches at 9 bases. V lost 4 bases and J lost 1; bases outside the gene matches: 13. The CDR3 totals 18 residues. CDR1 SEHNR and CDR2 FQNEAQ come from the germline V gene (reference sequence). The CDR3 DNA sequence: TGTGCCAGCAGCTCGCATCCGGGACAGGGCCCGTTTAACTATGGCTACACCTTC. This gives the protein CASSSHPGQGPFNYGYTF.

The chain combines TRBV7-9 with TRBJ1-1; D possibly corresponds to TRBD1 (6 bases). From germline, CDR1 is SEHNR and CDR2 FQNEAQ (reference sequence). Trimming cost V 4 bases and J 4 bases, with 13 bases left between them. This CDR3 region has 14 residues. DNA of the CDR3: TGTGCCAGCAGCTACACAGGGTCGAGCACTGAAGCTTTCTTT. Residues: CASSYTGSSTEAFF.

This chain uses TRBV5-1 with TRBJ1-6, with D possibly matching TRBD1 (5 bases). Deletions cut 5 bases from V and 0 bases from J, with 21 bases between. CDR3 length: 19 amino acids. CDR1 is SGHRS, CDR2 YFSETQ, per germline. The CDR3 region has the DNA TGCGCCAGCAGACACTCCCCACTGGGGCAGGGCTCCTATAATTCACCCCTCCACTTT. As protein: CASRHSPLGQGSYNSPLHF.

The chain carries TRBV28 and TRBJ2-7, with D possibly being TRBD1 (6 bases). Trimming stripped 2 bases from V and 2 bases from J, with 19 bases between. Germline V gene lookup returns CDR1 MDHEN and CDR2 SYDVKM. This CDR3 has 17 amino acids. The DNA for the CDR3 is TGTGCCAGCAGTTTAATAAGTTTAAGGGACAACCCCTACGAGCAGTACTTC. Translating gives CASSLISLRDNPYEQYF.

V gene TRBV7-9 combines with J gene TRBJ1-2; a weak D match, TRBD1 (6 bases). Germline V gives CDR1 SEHNR, CDR2 FQNEAQ (reference sequence). Trimming shortened V by 5 bases and J by 8 bases, and 18 bases separated the two germline ends. This CDR3 region has 14 residues. The CDR3 sequence: CASSHSGGTGGYTF. The CDR3 coding sequence is TGTGCCAGCAGCCACTCGGGGGGCACCGGAGGCTACACCTTC.

The chain recombines TRBV19 with TRBJ1-2; weak D call: TRBD1 (5 bases). Trimming shortened V by 5 bases and J by 5 bases, and 15 bases separated the two germline ends. The CDR3 totals 14 residues. The germline V gene encodes CDR1 LNHDA and CDR2 SQIVND (reference sequence). CDR3 sequence (DNA): TGTGCCAGTAGTTACAACGGACCAGGGTATGGCTACACCTTC. Translating it yields CASSYNGPGYGYTF.

V and J are TRBV9 and TRBJ2-1; TRBD2 matches at 8 bases. This CDR3 is built from 17 residues. V was pared by 0 bases and J by 4 bases, with 9 bases of the junction left unmatched. CDR1 is SGDLS, CDR2 YYNGEE, per germline. This chain's CDR3 is CASSVDFWASGYNEQFF. CDR3 DNA sequence: TGTGCCAGCAGCGTAGATTTCTGGGCTAGCGGGTACAATGAGCAGTTCTTC.

This chain joins TRBV6-5 and TRBJ1-6; 10 positions agree with TRBD1. The CDR3 loop spans 14 amino acids. Per germline, CDR1 MNHEY and CDR2 SVGAGI. Germline trimming cut 6 bases from V and 6 bases from J; bases unmatched to any gene: 2. CDR3 nucleotides: TGTGCCAGCAGCCGGACAGGGGGTAATTCACCCCTCCACTTT. Translating it yields CASSRTGGNSPLHF.

About this clone: Within the sample, other DNA sequences also encode this same CDR3. This chain links TRBV5-1 with TRBJ2-3; TRBD1 is a possible D gene (6 bases). CDR1 is SGHRS and CDR2 is YFSETQ in the germline V gene. V lost 0 bases to trimming and J lost 1 base, with 6 bases between them. The CDR3 length is 14 residues. CDR3 DNA: TGCGCCAGCAGCTTGGACAGGGGCACAGATACGCAGTATTTT. It translates to CASSLDRGTDTQYF.